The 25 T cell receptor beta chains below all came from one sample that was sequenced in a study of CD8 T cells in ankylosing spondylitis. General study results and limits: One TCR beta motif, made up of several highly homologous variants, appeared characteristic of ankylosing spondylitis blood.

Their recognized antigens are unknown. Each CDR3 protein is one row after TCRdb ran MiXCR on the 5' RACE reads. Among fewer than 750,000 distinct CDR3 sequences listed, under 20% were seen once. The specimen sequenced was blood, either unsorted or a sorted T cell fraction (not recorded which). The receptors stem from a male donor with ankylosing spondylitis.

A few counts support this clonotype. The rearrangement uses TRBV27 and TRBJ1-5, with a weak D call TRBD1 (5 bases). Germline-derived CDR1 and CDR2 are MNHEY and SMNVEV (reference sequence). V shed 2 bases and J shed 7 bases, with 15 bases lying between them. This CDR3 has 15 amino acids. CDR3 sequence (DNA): TGTGCCAGCAGTTTAACCTCGGCAGGGCGGCAGCCCCAGCATTTT. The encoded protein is CASSLTSAGRQPQHF.

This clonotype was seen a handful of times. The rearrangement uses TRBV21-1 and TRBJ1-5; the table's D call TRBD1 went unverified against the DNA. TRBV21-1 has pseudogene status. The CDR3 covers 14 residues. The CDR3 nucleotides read TGTGCCAGAAGAGGGGGGGCGGAATATCAGCCCCAGCATTTT. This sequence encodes CARRGGAEYQPQHF.

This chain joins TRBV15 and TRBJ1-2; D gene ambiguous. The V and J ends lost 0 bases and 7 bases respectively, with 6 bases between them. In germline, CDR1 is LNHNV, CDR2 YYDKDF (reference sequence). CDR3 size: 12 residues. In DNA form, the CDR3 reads TGTGCCACCAGCAGAGATACAATTGGCTACACCTTC. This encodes CATSRDTIGYTF.

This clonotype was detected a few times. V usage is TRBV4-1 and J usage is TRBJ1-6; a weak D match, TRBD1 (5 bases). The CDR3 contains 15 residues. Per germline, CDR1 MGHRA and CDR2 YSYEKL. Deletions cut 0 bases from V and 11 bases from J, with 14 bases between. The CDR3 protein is CASSQEFQGSTPLHF. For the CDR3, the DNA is TGCGCCAGCAGCCAAGAATTTCAGGGATCGACACCCCTCCACTTT.

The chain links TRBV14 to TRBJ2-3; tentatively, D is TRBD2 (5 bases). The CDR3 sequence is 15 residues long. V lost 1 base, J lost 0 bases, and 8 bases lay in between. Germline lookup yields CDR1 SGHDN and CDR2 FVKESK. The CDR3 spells CASSQVRGSTDTQYF. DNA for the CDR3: TGTGCCAGCAGCCAAGTTCGCGGGAGCACAGATACGCAGTATTTT.

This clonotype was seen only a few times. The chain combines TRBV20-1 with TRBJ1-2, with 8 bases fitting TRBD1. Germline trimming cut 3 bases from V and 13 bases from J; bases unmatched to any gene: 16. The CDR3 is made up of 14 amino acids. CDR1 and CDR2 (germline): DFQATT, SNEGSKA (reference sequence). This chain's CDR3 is CSASSGRGQVAPTF. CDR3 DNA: TGCAGTGCTAGTTCAGGAAGGGGACAGGTAGCCCCCACCTTC.

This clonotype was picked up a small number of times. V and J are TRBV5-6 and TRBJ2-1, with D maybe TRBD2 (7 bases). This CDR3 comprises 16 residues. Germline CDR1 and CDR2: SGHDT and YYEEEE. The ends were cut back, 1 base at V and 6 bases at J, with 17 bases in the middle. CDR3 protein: CASSLFRRGGGNEQFF. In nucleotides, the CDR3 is TGTGCCAGCAGCTTGTTTCGTAGAGGGGGGGGCAATGAGCAGTTCTTC.

Here the CDR3 DNA reads TGTGCCAGCAGGGCCCAGATGGGGGGCCACGAGCAGTACTTC. Amino acids: CASRAQMGGHEQYF. This chain connects TRBV2 to TRBJ2-7; TRBD1 or TRBD2 may be the D gene (6 bases each). CDR1 and CDR2 (germline): SNHLY, FYNNEI. The CDR3 has 14 residues. V was shortened by 6 bases and J by 5 bases, with 17 bases between the two germline ends.

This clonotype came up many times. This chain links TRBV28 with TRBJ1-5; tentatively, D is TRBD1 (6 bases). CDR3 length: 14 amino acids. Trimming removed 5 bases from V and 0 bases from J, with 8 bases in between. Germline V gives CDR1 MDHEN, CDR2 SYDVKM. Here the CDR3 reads CASSPQGSNQPQHF. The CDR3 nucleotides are TGTGCCAGCAGTCCACAGGGTAGCAATCAGCCCCAGCATTTT. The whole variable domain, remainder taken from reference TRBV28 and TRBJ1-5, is DVKVTQSSRYLVKRTGEKVFLECVQDMDHENMFWYRQDPGLGLRLIYFSYDVKMKEKGDIPEGYSVSREKKERFSLILESASTNQTSMYLCASSPQGSNQPQHFGDGTRLSIL.

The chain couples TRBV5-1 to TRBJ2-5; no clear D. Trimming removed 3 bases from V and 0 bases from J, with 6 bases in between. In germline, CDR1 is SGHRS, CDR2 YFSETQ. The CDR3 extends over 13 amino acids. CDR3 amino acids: CASSSQYQETQYF. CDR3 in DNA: TGCGCCAGCAGCTCTCAGTACCAAGAGACCCAGTACTTC.

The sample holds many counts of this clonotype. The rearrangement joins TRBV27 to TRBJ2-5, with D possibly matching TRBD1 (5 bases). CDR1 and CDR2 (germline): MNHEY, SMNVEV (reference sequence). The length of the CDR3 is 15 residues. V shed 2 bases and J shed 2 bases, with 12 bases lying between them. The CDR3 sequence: CASSLSTGLQETQYF. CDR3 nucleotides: TGTGCCAGCAGTTTAAGTACAGGTCTACAAGAGACCCAGTACTTC.

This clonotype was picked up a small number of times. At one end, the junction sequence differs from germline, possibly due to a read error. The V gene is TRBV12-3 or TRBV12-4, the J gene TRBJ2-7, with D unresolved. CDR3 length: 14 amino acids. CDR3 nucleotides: TGTGCCAGCAGTTTAGCGCTGAGCTCCTCCGAGCAGTACTTC. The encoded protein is CASSLALSSSEQYF.

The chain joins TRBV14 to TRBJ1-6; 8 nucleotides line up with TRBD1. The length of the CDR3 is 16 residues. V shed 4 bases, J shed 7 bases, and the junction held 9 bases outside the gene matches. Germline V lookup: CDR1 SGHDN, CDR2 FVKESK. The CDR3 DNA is TGTGCCAGCAGCCGGGGGACAGGTGTCGGCAATTCACCCCTCCACTTT. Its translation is CASSRGTGVGNSPLHF.

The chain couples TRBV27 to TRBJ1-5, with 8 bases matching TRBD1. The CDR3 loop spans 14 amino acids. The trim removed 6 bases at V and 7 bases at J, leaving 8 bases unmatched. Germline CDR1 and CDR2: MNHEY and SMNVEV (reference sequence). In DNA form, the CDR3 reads TGTGCCAGCAGACGACAGGGGCCAAGACAGCCCCAGCATTTT. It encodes CASRRQGPRQPQHF.

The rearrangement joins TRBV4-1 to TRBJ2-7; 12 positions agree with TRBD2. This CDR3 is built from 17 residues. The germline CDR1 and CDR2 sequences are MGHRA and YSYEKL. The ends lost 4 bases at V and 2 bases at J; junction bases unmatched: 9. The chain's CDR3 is CASSRGVRTSGTYEQYF. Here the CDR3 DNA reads TGCGCCAGCAGCCGTGGGGTCAGGACTAGCGGGACCTACGAGCAGTACTTC.

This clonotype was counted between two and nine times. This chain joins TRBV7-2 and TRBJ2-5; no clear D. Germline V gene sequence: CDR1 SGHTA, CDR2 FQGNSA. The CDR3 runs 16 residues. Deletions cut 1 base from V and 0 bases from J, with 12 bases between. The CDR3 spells CASSLGLKPYQETQYF. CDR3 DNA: TGTGCCAGCAGCTTAGGGCTTAAGCCGTACCAAGAGACCCAGTACTTC. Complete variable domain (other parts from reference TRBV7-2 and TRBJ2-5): GAGVSQSPSNKVTEKGKDVELRCDPISGHTALYWYRQSLGQGLEFLIYFQGNSAPDKSGLPSDRFSAERTGGSVSTLTIQRTQQEDSAVYLCASSLGLKPYQETQYFGPGTRLLVL.

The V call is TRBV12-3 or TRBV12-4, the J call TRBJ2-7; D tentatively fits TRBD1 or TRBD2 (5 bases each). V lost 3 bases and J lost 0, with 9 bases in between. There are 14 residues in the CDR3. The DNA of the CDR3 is TGTGCCAGCAGTTTCGGGGCAGCCTCCTACGAGCAGTACTTC. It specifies CASSFGAASYEQYF.

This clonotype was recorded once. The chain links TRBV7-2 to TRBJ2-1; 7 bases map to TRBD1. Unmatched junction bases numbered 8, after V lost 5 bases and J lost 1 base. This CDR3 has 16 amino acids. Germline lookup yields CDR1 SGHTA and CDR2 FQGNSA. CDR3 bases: TGTGCCAGCAGCCCGATGACAGGGTCTTCCTACAATGAGCAGTTCTTC. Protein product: CASSPMTGSSYNEQFF.

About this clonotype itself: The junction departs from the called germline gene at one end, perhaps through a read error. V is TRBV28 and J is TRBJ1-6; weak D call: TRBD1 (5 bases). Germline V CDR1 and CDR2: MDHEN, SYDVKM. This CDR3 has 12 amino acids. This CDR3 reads CAAAGGKSALHF. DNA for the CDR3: TGCGCGGCCGCGGGGGGAAAGTCCGCCCTCCACTTT.

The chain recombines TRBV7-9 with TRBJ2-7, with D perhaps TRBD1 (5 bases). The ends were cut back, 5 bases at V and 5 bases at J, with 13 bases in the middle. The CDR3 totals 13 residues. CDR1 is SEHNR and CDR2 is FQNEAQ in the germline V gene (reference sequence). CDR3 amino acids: CASSLRQSNEQYF. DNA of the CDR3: TGTGCCAGCAGCCTTCGACAGTCAAACGAGCAGTACTTC.

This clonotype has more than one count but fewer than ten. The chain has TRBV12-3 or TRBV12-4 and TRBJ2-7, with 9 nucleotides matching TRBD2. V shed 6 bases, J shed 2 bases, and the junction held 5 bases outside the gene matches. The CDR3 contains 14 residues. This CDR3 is CASRSSGVAYEQYF. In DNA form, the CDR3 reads TGTGCCAGCAGATCTAGCGGGGTTGCCTACGAGCAGTACTTC.

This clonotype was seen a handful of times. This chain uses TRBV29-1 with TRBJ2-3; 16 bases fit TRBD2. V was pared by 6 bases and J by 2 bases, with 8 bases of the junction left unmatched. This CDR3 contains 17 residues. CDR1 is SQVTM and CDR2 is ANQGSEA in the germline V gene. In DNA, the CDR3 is TGCAGCGTGATGGGGACTAGCGGGAGGGGGAACACAGATACGCAGTATTTT. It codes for CSVMGTSGRGNTDTQYF.

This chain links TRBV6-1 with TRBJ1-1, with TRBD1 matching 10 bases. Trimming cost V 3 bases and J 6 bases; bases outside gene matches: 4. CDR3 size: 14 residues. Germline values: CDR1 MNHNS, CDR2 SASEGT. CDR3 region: CASSEGQGWAEAFF. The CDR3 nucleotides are TGTGCCAGCAGTGAGGGACAGGGGTGGGCTGAAGCTTTCTTT.

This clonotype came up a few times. The CDR3 here is CASSQIGSTGYEQYF. CDR3 nucleotides: TGCGCCAGCAGCCAAATAGGGTCCACGGGCTACGAGCAGTACTTC. The chain recombines TRBV5-1 with TRBJ2-7; no reliable D call. This CDR3 spans 15 amino acids. Germline CDR1 and CDR2: SGHRS and YFSETQ. V lost 4 bases, J lost 3 bases, and 17 bases lay in between.

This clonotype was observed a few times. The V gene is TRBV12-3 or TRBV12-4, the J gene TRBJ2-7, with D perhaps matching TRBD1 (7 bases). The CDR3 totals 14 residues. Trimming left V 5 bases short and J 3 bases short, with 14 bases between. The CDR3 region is CASSAGQWGYEQYF. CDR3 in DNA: TGTGCCAGCAGTGCGGGACAGTGGGGCTACGAGCAGTACTTC.